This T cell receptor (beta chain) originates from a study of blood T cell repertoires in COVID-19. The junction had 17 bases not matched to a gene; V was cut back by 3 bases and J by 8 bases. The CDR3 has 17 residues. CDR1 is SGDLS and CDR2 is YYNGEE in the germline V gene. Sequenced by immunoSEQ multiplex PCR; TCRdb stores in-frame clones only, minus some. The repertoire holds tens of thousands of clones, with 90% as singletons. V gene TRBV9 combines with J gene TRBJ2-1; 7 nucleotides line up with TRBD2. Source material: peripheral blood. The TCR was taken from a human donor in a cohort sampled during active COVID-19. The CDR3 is CASSAPYRGGRFDEQFF. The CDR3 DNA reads TGTGCCAGCAGCGCCCCCTACCGGGGCGGGAGATTCGATGAGCAGTTCTTC.